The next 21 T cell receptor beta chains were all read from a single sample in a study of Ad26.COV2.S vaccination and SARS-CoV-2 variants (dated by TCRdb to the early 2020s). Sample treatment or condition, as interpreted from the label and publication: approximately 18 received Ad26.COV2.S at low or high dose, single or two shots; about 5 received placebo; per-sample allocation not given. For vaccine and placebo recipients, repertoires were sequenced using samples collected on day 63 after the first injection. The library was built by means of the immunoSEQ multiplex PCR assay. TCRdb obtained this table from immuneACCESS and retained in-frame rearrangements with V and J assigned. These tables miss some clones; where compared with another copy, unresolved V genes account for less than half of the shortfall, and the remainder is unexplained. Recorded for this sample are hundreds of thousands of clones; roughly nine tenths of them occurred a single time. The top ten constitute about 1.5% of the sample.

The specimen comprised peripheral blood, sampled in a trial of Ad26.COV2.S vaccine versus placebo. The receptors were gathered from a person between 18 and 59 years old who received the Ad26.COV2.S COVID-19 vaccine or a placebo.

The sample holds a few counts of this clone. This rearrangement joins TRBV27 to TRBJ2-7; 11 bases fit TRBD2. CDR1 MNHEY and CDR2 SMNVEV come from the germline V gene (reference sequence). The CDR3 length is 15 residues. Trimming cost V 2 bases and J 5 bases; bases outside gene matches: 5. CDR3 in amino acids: CASSLNSGRANEQYF. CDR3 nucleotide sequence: TGTGCCAGCAGTTTAAATAGCGGGAGGGCCAACGAGCAGTACTTC.

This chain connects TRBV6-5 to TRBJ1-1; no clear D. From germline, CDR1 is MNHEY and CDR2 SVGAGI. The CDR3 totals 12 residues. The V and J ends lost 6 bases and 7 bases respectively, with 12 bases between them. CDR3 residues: CASSSTAFEAFF. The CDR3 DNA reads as TGTGCCAGCAGCTCGACGGCCTTTGAAGCTTTCTTT.

The CDR3 DNA reads as TGTGCCACCGGTACAGGGGGCGCGGGTGGCTACACCTTC. Amino acid sequence: CATGTGGAGGYTF. V gene TRBV15 combines with J gene TRBJ1-2; 9 bases fit TRBD1. This CDR3 is built from 13 residues. Germline V lookup: CDR1 LNHNV, CDR2 YYDKDF (reference sequence). Unmatched junction bases numbered 8, after V lost 8 bases and J lost 7 bases.

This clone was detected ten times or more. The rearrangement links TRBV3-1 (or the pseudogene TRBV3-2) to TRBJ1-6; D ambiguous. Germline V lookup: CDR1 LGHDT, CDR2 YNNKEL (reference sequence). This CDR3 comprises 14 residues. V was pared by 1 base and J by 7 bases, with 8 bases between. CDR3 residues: CASSQGTENSPLHF. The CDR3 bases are TGTGCCAGCAGCCAAGGGACGGAGAATTCACCCCTCCACTTT.

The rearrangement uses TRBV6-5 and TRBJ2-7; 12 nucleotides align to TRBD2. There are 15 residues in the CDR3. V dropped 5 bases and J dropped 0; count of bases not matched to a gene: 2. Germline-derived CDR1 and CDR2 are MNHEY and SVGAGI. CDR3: CASSKLAGGSYEQYF. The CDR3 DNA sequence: TGTGCCAGCAGTAAACTAGCGGGGGGCTCCTACGAGCAGTACTTC.

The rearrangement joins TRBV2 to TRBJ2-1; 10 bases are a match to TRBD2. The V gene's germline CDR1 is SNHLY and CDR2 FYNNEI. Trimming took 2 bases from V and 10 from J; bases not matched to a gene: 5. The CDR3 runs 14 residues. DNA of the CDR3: TGTGCCAGCAGTGAACTAGCGGGAGCGGAAGAGCAGTTCTTC. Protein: CASSELAGAEEQFF.

The CDR3 sequence: CASRPQVSGANVLTF. CDR3 nucleotides: TGTGCCAGCAGGCCACAGGTCTCTGGGGCCAACGTCCTGACTTTC. This sequence joins TRBV27 and TRBJ2-6, with D possibly TRBD1 on 5 matching bases. In germline, CDR1 is MNHEY, CDR2 SMNVEV (reference sequence). The CDR3 has 15 residues. With 6 bases removed from V and 0 bases from J, the gap between germline ends came to 9 bases.

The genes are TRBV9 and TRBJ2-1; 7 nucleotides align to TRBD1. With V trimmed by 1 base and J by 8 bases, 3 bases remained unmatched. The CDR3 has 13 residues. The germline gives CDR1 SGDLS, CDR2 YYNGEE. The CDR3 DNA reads TGTGCCAGCAGCGTAAGACAGGGTGATGAGCAGTTCTTC. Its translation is CASSVRQGDEQFF.

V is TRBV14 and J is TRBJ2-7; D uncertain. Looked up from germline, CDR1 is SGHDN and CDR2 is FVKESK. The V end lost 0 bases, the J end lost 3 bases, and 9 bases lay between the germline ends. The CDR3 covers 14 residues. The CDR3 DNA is TGTGCCAGCAGCCAAGAGGCTACTCTCTACGAGCAGTACTTC. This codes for CASSQEATLYEQYF.

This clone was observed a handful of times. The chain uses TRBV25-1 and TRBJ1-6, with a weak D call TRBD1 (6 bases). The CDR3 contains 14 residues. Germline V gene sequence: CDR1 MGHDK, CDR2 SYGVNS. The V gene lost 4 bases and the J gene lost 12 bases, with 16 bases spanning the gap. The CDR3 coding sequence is TGTGCCAGCAGTGCACGGGACCGGGGGCAACCCCTCCACTTT. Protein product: CASSARDRGQPLHF.

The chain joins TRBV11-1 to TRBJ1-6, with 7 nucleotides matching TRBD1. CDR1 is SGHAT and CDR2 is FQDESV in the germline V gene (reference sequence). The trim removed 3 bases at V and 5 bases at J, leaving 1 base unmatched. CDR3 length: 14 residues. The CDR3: CASSFQGDNSPLHF. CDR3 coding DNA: TGTGCCAGCAGCTTCCAGGGGGATAATTCACCCCTCCACTTT.

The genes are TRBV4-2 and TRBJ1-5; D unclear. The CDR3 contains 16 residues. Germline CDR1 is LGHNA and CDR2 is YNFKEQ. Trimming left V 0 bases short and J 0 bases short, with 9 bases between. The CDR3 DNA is TGTGCCAGCAGCCAAGAAATGGGAGCTAGCAATCAGCCCCAGCATTTT. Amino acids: CASSQEMGASNQPQHF.

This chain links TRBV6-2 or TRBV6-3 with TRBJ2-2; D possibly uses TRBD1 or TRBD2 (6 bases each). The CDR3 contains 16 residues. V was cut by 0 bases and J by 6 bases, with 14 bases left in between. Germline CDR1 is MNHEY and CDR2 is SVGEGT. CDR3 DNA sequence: TGTGCCAGCAGTTACTCGTGGGGGGCGCAAGCCGGGGAGCTGTTTTTT. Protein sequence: CASSYSWGAQAGELFF.

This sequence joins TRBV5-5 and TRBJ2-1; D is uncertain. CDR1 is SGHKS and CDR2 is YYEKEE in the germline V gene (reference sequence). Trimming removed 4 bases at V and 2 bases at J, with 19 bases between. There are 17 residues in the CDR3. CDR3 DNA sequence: TGTGCCAGCAGCCCCCAGATGGGCGGAGCACCCTACAATGAGCAGTTCTTC. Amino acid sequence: CASSPQMGGAPYNEQFF.

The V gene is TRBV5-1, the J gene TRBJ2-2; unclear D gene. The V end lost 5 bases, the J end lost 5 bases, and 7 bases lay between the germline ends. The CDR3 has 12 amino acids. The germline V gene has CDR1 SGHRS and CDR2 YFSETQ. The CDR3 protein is CASRLGTGELFF. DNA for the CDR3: TGCGCCAGCAGACTGGGGACCGGGGAGCTGTTTTTT.

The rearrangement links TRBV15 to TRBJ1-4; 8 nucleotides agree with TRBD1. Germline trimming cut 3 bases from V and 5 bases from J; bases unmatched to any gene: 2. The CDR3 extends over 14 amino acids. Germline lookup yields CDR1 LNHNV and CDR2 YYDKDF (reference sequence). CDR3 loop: CATSRRTGNEKLFF. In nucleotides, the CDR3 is TGTGCCACCAGCAGGAGGACAGGGAATGAAAAACTGTTTTTT. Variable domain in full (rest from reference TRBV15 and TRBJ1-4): DAMVIQNPRYQVTQFGKPVTLSCSQTLNHNVMYWYQQKSSQAPKLLFHYYDKDFNNEADTPDNFQSRRPNTSFCFLDIRSPGLGDTAMYLCATSRRTGNEKLFFGSGTQLSVL.

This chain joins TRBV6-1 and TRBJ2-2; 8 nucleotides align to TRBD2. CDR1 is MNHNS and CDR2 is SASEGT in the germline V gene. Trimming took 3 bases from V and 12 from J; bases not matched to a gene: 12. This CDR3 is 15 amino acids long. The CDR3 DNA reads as TGTGCCAGCAGTGAGGCTAGCGGGCGGGCCGTGAAGCTGTTTTTT. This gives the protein CASSEASGRAVKLFF.

The CDR3 spells CASSRDGYEQYF. DNA of the CDR3: TGTGCCAGCAGTCGAGACGGATACGAGCAGTACTTC. The V and J genes are TRBV6-2 or TRBV6-3 and TRBJ2-7; D is undetermined. V dropped 5 bases and J dropped 4 bases, with 9 bases sitting between them. CDR1 MNHEY and CDR2 SVGEGT come from the germline V gene. This CDR3 region has 12 residues.

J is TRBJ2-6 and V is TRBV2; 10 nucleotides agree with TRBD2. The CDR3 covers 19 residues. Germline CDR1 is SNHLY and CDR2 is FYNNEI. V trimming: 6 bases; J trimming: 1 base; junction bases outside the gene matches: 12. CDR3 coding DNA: TGTGCCAGCAGCGATCCTAGACTAGCGGGTAGATCTGGGGCCAACGTCCTGACTTTC. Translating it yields CASSDPRLAGRSGANVLTF.

The CDR3 is CASRATGTSNQPQHF. DNA for the CDR3: TGTGCCAGCAGGGCTACAGGGACTAGCAATCAGCCCCAGCATTTT. The V call is TRBV7-2, the J call TRBJ1-5; D possibly corresponds to TRBD1 (6 bases). Per germline, CDR1 SGHTA and CDR2 FQGNSA. Trimming removed 6 bases at V and 0 bases at J, with 12 bases between. The CDR3 is 15 amino acids.

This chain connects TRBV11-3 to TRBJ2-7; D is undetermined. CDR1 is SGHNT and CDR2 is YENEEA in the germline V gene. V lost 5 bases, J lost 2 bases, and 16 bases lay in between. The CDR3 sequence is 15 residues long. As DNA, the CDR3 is TGTGCCAGCAGCCCCGAAAACCGTCCCACCTACGAGCAGTACTTC. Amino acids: CASSPENRPTYEQYF. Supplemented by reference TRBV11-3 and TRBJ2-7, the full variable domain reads EAGVVQSPRYKIIEKKQPVAFWCNPISGHNTLYWYLQNLGQGPELLIRYENEEAVDDSQLPKDRFSAERLKGVDSTLKIQPAELGDSAVYLCASSPENRPTYEQYFGPGTRLTVT.